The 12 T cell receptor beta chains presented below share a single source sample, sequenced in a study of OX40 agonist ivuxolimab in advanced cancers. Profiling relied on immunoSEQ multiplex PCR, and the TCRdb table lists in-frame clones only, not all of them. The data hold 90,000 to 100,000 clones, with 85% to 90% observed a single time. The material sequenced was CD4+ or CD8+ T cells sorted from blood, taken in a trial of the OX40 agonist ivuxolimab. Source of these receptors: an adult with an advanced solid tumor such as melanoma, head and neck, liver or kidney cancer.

The CDR3 nucleotides read TGCGCCAGCAGCCAGGCGCAAAGGACGGGGAAAAACATTCAGTACTTC. Its translation: CASSQAQRTGKNIQYF. The V gene is TRBV4-3, the J gene TRBJ2-4; D may be TRBD2 (5 bases). Per germline, CDR1 LGHNA and CDR2 YSLEER. The V end lost 3 bases, the J end lost 4 bases, and 16 bases lay between the germline ends. This CDR3 comprises 16 residues.

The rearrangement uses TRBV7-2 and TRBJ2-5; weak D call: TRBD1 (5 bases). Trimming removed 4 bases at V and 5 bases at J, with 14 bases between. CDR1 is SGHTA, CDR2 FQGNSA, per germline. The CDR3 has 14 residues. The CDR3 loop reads CASSSPGDSETQYF. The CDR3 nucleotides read TGTGCCAGCAGCTCCCCCGGAGACAGCGAGACCCAGTACTTC.

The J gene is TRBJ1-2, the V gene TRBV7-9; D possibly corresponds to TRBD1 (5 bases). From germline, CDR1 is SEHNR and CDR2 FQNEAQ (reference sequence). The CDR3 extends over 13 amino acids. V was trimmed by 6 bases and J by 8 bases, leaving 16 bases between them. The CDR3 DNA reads TGTGCCAGCAGTCTAAGGCAGGGTGGAGGCTACACCTTC. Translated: CASSLRQGGGYTF.

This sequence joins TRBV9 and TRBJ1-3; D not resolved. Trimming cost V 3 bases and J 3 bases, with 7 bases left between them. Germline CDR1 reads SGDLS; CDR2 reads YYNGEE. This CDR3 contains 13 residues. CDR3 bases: TGTGCCAGCAGCGCCGATCATGGAAACACCATATATTTT. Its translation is CASSADHGNTIYF.

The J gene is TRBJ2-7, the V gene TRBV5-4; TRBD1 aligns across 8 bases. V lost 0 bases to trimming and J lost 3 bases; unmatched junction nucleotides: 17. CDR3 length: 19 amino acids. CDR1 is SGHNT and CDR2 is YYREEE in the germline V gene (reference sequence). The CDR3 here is CASSLGVDRGSPQVYEQYF. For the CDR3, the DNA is TGTGCCAGCAGCTTGGGGGTTGACAGGGGAAGTCCTCAGGTCTACGAGCAGTACTTC.

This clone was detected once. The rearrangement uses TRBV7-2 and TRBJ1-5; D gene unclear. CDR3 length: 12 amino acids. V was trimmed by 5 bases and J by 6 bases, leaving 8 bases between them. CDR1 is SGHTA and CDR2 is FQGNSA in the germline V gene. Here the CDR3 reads CASSTDAQPQHF. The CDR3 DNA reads TGTGCCAGCAGCACGGACGCTCAGCCCCAGCATTTT.

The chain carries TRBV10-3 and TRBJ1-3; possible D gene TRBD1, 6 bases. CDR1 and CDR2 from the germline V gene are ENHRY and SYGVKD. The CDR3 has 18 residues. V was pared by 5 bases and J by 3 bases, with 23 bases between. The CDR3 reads CAISPAGGDGSSGNTIYF. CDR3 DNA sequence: TGTGCCATCAGTCCCGCTGGGGGCGACGGGTCTAGTGGAAACACCATATATTTT.

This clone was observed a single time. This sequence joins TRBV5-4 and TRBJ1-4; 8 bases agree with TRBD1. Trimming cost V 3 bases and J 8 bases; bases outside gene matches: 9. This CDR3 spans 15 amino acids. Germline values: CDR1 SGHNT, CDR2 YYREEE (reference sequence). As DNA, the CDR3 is TGTGCCAGCAGCTATCGACAGGGGAGTAACGAAAAACTGTTTTTT. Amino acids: CASSYRQGSNEKLFF.

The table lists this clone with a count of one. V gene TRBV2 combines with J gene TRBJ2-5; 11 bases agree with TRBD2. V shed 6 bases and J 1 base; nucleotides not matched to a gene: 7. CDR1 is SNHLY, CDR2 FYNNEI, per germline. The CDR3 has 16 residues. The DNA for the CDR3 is TGTGCCAGCAGCGCTTTAGCGGGAGGGCCCCAAGAGACCCAGTACTTC. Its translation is CASSALAGGPQETQYF. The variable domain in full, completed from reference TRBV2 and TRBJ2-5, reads EPEVTQTPSHQVTQMGQEVILRCVPISNHLYFYWYRQILGQKVEFLVSFYNNEISEKSEIFDDQFSVERPDGSNFTLKIRSTKLEDSAMYFCASSALAGGPQETQYFGPGTRLLVL.

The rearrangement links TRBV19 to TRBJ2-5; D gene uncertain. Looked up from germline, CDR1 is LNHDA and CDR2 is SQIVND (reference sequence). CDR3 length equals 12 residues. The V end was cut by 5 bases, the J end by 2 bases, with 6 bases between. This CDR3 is CASSHSQETQYF. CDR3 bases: TGTGCCAGTAGTCACAGTCAAGAGACCCAGTACTTC. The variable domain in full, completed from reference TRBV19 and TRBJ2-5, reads DGGITQSPKYLFRKEGQNVTLSCEQNLNHDAMYWYRQDPGQGLRLIYYSQIVNDFQKGDIAEGYSVSREKKESFPLTVTSAQKNPTAFYLCASSHSQETQYFGPGTRLLVL.

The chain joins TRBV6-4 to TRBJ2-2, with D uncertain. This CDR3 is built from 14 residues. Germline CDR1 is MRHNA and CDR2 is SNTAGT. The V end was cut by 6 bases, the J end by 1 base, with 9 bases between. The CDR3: CASSWRQNTGELFF. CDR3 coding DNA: TGTGCCAGCAGCTGGAGACAGAACACCGGGGAGCTGTTTTTT.

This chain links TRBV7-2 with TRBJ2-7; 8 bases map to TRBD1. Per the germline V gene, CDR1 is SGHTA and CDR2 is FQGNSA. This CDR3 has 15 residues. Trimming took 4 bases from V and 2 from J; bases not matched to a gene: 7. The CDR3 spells CASSSRQGLAYEQYF. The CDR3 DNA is TGTGCCAGCAGCTCCAGACAGGGGTTAGCCTACGAGCAGTACTTC.